These 11 T cell receptor beta chains were all obtained from the same sample, sequenced in a study of T cell repertoires in cytomegalovirus infection. TCRdb passed the reads through MiXCR, listing each CDR3 protein once. Among around 310,000 distinct CDR3 sequences, around a sixth were seen once, and the ten largest hold about 11%. The sequencing sample was made of PBMCs. Receptors originate from a human donor in good health (CMV status not recorded). Some clones in this sample may be carry-over from other donors' samples.

This clonotype was observed a handful of times. The chain carries TRBV4-3 and TRBJ2-6; weak D call: TRBD1 (6 bases). The CDR3 is 18 residues long. The ends were cut back, 0 bases at V and 0 bases at J, with 12 bases in the middle. CDR1 and CDR2 (germline): LGHNA, YSLEER. CDR3 sequence (DNA): TGCGCCAGCAGCCAAGATGTCCAGGACAGCTCTGGGGCCAACGTCCTGACTTTC. It is translated as CASSQDVQDSSGANVLTF.

This clonotype was seen more than once but under ten times. The chain joins TRBV24-1 to TRBJ2-1; D ambiguous. Germline V gene sequence: CDR1 KGHDR, CDR2 SFDVKD. V was trimmed by 0 bases and J by 7 bases, leaving 12 bases between them. CDR3 size: 15 residues. The CDR3 nucleotides are TGTGCCACCAGTGATTTGAAGGCCAGTTTAAATGAGCAGTTCTTC. This codes for CATSDLKASLNEQFF.

This clonotype was observed a handful of times. The chain has TRBV15 and TRBJ2-7; D possibly uses TRBD1 or TRBD2 (6 bases each). The ends were cut back, 1 base at V and 3 bases at J, with 13 bases in the middle. The V gene's germline CDR1 is LNHNV and CDR2 YYDKDF (reference sequence). CDR3 length equals 15 residues. CDR3 sequence reads: CATSRGTGRDYEQYF. The CDR3 bases are TGTGCCACCAGCAGAGGAACAGGGCGGGACTACGAGCAGTACTTC. The whole variable domain, remainder taken from reference TRBV15 and TRBJ2-7, is DAMVIQNPRYQVTQFGKPVTLSCSQTLNHNVMYWYQQKSSQAPKLLFHYYDKDFNNEADTPDNFQSRRPNTSFCFLDIRSPGLGDTAMYLCATSRGTGRDYEQYFGPGTRLTVT.

This clonotype was counted at least ten times. The chain couples TRBV7-8 to TRBJ1-6, with 9 bases identical to TRBD1. The CDR3 covers 16 residues. The germline CDR1 and CDR2 sequences are SGHVS and FQNEAQ. V trimming: 2 bases; J trimming: 9 bases; junction bases outside the gene matches: 8. In DNA, the CDR3 is TGTGCCAGCAGCTTATTTGGGGGACAGGGTTTTTCACCCCTCCACTTT. Amino acids: CASSLFGGQGFSPLHF.

This chain connects TRBV5-1 to TRBJ2-3; 7 bases are a match to TRBD2. Germline CDR1 is SGHRS and CDR2 is YFSETQ. V lost 3 bases, J lost 2 bases, and 12 bases stayed unmatched. The CDR3 sequence is 17 residues long. The CDR3 here is CASSYQAGPVNTDTQYF. CDR3 DNA: TGCGCCAGCAGCTACCAAGCGGGGCCAGTAAACACAGATACGCAGTATTTT.

The rearrangement uses TRBV20-1 and TRBJ1-1, with D possibly being TRBD1 (6 bases). Between the trimmed V and J ends, which lost 5 bases and 5 bases, there was a span of 21 bases. The CDR3 sequence is 15 residues long. Germline CDR1 reads DFQATT; CDR2 reads SNEGSKA (reference sequence). CDR3 amino acids: CSAYNRVIAGTEAFF. CDR3 bases: TGCAGTGCTTATAACAGGGTTATTGCGGGAACTGAAGCTTTCTTT.

This clonotype was detected a few times. This rearrangement joins TRBV6-5 to TRBJ1-1; D is unclear. CDR1 is MNHEY, CDR2 SVGAGI, per germline. This CDR3 has 13 residues. Trimming removed 0 bases from V and 9 bases from J, with 11 bases in between. CDR3 in amino acids: CASSYSRGGKAFF. CDR3 sequence (DNA): TGTGCCAGCAGTTACTCCCGCGGAGGAAAAGCTTTCTTT.

The J gene is TRBJ1-6, the V gene TRBV15; possible D gene TRBD1, 5 bases. The V gene lost 0 bases and the J gene lost 14 bases, with 14 bases spanning the gap. CDR3 size: 14 residues. Germline CDR1 is LNHNV and CDR2 is YYDKDF (reference sequence). The DNA of the CDR3 is TGTGCCACCAGCAGAGATTTGGGGGGACGGACCCTCCACTTT. Translated, it gives CATSRDLGGRTLHF.

The chain joins TRBV5-1 to TRBJ2-1; 9 bases map to TRBD2. Germline V gene lookup returns CDR1 SGHRS and CDR2 YFSETQ. The V and J ends lost 7 bases and 0 bases, in that order; junction bases with no gene match: 11. The CDR3 extends over 17 amino acids. In nucleotides, the CDR3 is TGCGCCAGCCAAGGGGAGAGTAGCGGGAGCTCCTACAATGAGCAGTTCTTC. This sequence encodes CASQGESSGSSYNEQFF. Variable domain in full (rest from reference TRBV5-1 and TRBJ2-1): KAGVTQTPRYLIKTRGQQVTLSCSPISGHRSVSWYQQTPGQGLQFLFEYFSETQRNKGNFPGRFSGRQFSNSRSEMNVSTLELGDSALYLCASQGESSGSSYNEQFFGPGTRLTVL.

In its sample, this clonotype was seen a few times. The rearrangement joins TRBV7-9 to TRBJ1-1; D remains unclear. This CDR3 comprises 16 residues. Per germline, CDR1 SEHNR and CDR2 FQNEAQ (reference sequence). The V end lost 1 base, the J end lost 0 bases, and 12 bases lay between the germline ends. CDR3 protein: CASSLGAVRLNTEAFF. DNA of the CDR3: TGTGCCAGCAGCTTAGGGGCTGTCCGGTTGAACACTGAAGCTTTCTTT.

This clonotype has just a few counts. The rearrangement uses TRBV2 and TRBJ2-1, with 16 bases identical to TRBD2. CDR1 and CDR2 (germline): SNHLY, FYNNEI. CDR3 length: 17 amino acids. Germline trimming cut 6 bases from V and 3 bases from J; bases unmatched to any gene: 5. The CDR3 DNA sequence: TGTGCCAGCAGGGGGACTAGCGGGGGGGCCGGCTACAATGAGCAGTTCTTC. Translated, it gives CASRGTSGGAGYNEQFF.